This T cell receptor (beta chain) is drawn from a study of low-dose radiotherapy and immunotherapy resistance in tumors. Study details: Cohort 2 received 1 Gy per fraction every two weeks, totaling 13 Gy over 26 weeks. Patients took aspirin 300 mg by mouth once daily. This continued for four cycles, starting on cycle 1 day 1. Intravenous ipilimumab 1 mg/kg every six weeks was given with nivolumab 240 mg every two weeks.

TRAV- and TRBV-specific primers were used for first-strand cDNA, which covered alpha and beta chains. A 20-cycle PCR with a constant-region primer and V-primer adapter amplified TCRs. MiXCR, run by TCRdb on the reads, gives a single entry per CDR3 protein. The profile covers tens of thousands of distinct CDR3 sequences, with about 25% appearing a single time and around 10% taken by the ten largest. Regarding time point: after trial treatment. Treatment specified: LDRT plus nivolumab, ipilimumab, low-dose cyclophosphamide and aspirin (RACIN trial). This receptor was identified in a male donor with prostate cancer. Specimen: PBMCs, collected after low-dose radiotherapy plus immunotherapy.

The CDR3 reads CARGATKNIQYF. CDR3 DNA: TGTGCCAGAGGGGCTACCAAAAACATTCAGTACTTC. The chain carries TRBV2 and TRBJ2-4, with a possible D match to TRBD1 (5 bases). V was shortened by 9 bases and J by 2 bases, with 8 bases between the two germline ends. CDR3 length: 12 amino acids. The V gene's germline CDR1 is SNHLY and CDR2 FYNNEI.